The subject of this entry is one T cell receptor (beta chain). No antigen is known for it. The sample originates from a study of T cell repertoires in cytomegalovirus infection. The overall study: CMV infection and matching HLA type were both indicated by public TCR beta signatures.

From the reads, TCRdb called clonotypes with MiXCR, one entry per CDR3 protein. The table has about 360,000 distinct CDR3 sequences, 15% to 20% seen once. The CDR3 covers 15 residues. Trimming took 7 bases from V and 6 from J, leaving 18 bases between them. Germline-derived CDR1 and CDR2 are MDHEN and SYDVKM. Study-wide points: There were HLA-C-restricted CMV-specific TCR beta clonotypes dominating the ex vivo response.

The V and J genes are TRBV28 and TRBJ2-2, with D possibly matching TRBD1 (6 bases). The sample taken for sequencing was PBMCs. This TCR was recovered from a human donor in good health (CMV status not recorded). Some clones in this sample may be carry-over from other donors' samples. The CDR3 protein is CASTSVRGNAGELFF. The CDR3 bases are TGTGCCAGCACCTCGGTGAGGGGGAATGCCGGGGAGCTGTTTTTT.